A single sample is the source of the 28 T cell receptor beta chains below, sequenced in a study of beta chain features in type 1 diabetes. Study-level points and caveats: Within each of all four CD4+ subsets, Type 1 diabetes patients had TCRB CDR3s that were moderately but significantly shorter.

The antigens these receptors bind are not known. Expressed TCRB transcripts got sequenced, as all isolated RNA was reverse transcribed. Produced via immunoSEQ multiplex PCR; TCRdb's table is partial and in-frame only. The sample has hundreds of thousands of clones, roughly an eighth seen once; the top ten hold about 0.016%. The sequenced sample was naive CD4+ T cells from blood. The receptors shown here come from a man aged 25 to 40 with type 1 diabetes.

This chain's CDR3 is CASSAGVAYGYTF. The CDR3 region has the DNA TGTGCCAGCAGTGCAGGGGTTGCCTATGGCTACACCTTC. V and J are TRBV25-1 and TRBJ1-2; weak D call: TRBD1 (6 bases). Trimming removed 4 bases from V and 4 bases from J, with 10 bases in between. This CDR3 contains 13 residues. The germline CDR1 and CDR2 sequences are MGHDK and SYGVNS.

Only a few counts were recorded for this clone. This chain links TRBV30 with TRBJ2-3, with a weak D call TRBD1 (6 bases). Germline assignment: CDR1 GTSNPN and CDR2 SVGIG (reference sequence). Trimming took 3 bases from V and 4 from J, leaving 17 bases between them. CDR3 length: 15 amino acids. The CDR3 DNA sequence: TGTGCCTGGAGATTACAGGGTCTTCGGGCAGATACGCAGTATTTT. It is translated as CAWRLQGLRADTQYF.

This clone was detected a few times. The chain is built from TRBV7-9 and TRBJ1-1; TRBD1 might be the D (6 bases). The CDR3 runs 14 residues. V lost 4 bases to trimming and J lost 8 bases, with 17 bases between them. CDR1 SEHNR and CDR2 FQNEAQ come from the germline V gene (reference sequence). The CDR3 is CASSSTIFDREAFF. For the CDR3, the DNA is TGTGCCAGCAGCTCGACCATTTTCGACAGGGAAGCTTTCTTT.

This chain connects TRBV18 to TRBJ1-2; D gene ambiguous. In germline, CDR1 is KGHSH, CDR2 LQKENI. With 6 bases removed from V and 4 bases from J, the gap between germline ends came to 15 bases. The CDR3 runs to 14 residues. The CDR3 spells CASSPGRVVYGYTF. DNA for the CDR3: TGTGCCAGCTCCCCGGGAAGGGTAGTCTATGGCTACACCTTC.

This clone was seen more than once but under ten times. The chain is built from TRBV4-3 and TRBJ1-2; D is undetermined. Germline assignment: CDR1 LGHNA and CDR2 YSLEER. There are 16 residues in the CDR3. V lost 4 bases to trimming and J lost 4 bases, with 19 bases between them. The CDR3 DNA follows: TGCGCCAGCAGCCTCGAAGTCGGGTCGAGCTTCTATGGCTACACCTTC. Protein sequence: CASSLEVGSSFYGYTF.

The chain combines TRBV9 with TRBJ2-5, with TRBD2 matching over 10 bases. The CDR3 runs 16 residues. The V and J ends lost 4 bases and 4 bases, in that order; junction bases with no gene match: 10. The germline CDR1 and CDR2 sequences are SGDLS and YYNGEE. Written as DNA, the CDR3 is TGTGCCAGCAGCCCCTGGGAACTAGCGGGGATAGAGACCCAGTACTTC. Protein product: CASSPWELAGIETQYF.

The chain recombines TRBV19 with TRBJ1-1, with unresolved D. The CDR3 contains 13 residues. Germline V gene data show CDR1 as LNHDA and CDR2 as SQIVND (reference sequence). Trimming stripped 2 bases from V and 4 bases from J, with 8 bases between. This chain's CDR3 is CASSITAVTEAFF. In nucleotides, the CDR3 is TGTGCCAGTAGTATAACCGCAGTCACTGAAGCTTTCTTT.

This chain's CDR3 is CASSPDRGGHQPQHF. CDR3 nucleotides: TGTGCCAGCAGCCCCGACAGGGGGGGGCATCAGCCCCAGCATTTT. The genes are TRBV11-2 and TRBJ1-5, with 9 bases fitting TRBD1. Germline lookup yields CDR1 SGHAT and CDR2 FQNNGV. This CDR3 has 15 amino acids. V was clipped by 5 bases and J by 5 bases; unmatched bases: 7.

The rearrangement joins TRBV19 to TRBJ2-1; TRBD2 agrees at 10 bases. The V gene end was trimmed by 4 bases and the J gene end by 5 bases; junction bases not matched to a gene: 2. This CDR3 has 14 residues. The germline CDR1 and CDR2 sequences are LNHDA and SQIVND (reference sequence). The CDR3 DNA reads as TGTGCCAGTAGTAAAGCGGGGGGGCACAATGAGCAGTTCTTC. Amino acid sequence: CASSKAGGHNEQFF. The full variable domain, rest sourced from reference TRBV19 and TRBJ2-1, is DGGITQSPKYLFRKEGQNVTLSCEQNLNHDAMYWYRQDPGQGLRLIYYSQIVNDFQKGDIAEGYSVSREKKESFPLTVTSAQKNPTAFYLCASSKAGGHNEQFFGPGTRLTVL.

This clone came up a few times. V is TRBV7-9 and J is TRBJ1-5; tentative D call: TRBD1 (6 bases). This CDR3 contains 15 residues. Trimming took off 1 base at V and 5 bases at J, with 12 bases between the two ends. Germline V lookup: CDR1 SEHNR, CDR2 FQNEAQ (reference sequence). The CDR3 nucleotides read TGTGCCAGCAGCTTAGAAGGACAGTCCTATCAGCCCCAGCATTTT. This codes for CASSLEGQSYQPQHF.

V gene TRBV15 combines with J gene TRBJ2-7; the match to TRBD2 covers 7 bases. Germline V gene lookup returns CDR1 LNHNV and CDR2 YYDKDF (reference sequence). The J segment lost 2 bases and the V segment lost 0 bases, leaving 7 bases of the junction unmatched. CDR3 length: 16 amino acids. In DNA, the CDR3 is TGTGCCACCAGCAGAGACCCGACCGGGACTACCTACGAGCAGTACTTC. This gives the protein CATSRDPTGTTYEQYF.

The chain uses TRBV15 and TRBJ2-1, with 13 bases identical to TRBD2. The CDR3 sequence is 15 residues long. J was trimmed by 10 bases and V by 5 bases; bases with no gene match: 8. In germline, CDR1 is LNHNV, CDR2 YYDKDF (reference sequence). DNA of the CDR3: TGTGCCACCAGCGCCCAACTAGCGGGAGGGAGAGAGCAGTTCTTC. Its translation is CATSAQLAGGREQFF. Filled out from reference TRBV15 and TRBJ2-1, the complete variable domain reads DAMVIQNPRYQVTQFGKPVTLSCSQTLNHNVMYWYQQKSSQAPKLLFHYYDKDFNNEADTPDNFQSRRPNTSFCFLDIRSPGLGDTAMYLCATSAQLAGGREQFFGPGTRLTVL.

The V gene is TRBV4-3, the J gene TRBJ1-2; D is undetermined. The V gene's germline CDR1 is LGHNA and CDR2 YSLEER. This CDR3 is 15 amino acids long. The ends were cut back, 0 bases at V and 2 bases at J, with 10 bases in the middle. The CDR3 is CASSQEPRLNYGYTF. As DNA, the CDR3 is TGCGCCAGCAGCCAAGAGCCCAGACTCAACTATGGCTACACCTTC.

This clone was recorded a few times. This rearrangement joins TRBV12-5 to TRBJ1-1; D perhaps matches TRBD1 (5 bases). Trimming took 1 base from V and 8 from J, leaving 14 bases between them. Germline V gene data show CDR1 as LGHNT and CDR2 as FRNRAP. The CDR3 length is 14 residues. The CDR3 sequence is CASGLAPGFGEAFF. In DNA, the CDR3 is TGTGCTAGTGGTTTGGCACCAGGGTTCGGCGAAGCTTTCTTT.

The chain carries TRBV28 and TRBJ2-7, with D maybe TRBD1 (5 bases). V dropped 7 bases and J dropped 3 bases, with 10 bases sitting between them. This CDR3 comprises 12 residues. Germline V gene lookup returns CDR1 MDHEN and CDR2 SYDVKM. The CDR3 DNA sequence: TGTGCCAGCAATACAGGAATCTACGAGCAGTACTTC. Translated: CASNTGIYEQYF.

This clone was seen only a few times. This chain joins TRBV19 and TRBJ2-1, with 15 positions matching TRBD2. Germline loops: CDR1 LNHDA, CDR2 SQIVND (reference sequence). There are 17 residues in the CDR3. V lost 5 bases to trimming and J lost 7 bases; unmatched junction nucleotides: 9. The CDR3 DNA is TGTGCCAGTAGTTCCTTTCCCGGGACTAGCGGGAGGAATGAGCAGTTCTTC. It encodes CASSSFPGTSGRNEQFF.

The CDR3 spells CTSRHYRVCNEKLFF. For the CDR3, the DNA is TGCACCAGCAGGCATTATCGGGTATGCAATGAAAAACTGTTTTTT. The rearrangement uses TRBV1 and TRBJ1-4. TRBV1 is termed a pseudogene. The CDR3 loop spans 15 amino acids.

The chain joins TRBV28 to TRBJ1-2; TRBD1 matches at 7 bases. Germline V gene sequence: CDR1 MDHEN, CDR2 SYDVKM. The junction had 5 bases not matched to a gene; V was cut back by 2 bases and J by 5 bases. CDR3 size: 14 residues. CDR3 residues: CASSLRGQIYGYTF. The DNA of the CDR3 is TGTGCCAGCAGTTTAAGGGGACAGATTTATGGCTACACCTTC.

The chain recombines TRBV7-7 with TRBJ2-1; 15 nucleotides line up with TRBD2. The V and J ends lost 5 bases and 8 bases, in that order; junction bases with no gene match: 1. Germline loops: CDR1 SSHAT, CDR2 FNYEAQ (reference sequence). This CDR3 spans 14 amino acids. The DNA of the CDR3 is TGTGCCAGCAGCCGGACTAGCGGGAGGGATGAGCAGTTCTTC. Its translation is CASSRTSGRDEQFF.

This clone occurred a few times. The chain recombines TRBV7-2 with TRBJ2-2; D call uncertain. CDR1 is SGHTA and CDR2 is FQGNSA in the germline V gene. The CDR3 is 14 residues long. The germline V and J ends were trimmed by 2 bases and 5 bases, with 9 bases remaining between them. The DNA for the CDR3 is TGTGCCAGCAGCTTATTAGGAGCTACCGGGGAGCTGTTTTTT. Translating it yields CASSLLGATGELFF. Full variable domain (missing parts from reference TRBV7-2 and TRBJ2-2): GAGVSQSPSNKVTEKGKDVELRCDPISGHTALYWYRQSLGQGLEFLIYFQGNSAPDKSGLPSDRFSAERTGGSVSTLTIQRTQQEDSAVYLCASSLLGATGELFFGEGSRLTVL.

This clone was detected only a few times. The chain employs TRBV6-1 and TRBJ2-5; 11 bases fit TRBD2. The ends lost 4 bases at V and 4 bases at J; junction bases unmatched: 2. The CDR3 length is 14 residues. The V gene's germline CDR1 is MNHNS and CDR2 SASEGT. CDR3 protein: CASSATSGRETQYF. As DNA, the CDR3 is TGTGCCAGCAGTGCCACTAGCGGGAGAGAGACCCAGTACTTC.

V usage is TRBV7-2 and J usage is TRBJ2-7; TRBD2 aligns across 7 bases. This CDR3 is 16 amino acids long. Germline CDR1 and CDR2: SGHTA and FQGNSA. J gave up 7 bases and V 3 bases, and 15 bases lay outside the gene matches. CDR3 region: CASSFLRLARAGEQYF. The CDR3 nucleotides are TGTGCCAGCAGCTTTTTAAGACTAGCCCGGGCGGGTGAGCAGTACTTC.

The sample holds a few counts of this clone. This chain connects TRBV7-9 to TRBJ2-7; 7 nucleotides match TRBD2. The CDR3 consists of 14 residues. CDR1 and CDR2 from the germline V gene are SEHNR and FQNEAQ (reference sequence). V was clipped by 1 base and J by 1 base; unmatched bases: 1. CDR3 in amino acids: CASSLGGRSYEQYF. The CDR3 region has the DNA TGTGCCAGCAGCTTAGGCGGGAGATCCTACGAGCAGTACTTC.

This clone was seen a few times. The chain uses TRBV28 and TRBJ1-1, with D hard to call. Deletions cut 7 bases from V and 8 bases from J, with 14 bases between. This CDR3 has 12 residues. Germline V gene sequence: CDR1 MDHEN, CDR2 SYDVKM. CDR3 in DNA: TGTGCCAGCACTACCTACGGGTTCGAAGCTTTCTTT. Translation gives CASTTYGFEAFF.

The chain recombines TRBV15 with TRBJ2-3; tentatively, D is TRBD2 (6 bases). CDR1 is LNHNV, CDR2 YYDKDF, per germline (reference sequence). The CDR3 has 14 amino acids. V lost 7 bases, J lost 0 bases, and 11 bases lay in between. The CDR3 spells CATKSSASTDTQYF. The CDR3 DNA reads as TGTGCCACCAAATCTAGCGCGAGCACAGATACGCAGTATTTT.

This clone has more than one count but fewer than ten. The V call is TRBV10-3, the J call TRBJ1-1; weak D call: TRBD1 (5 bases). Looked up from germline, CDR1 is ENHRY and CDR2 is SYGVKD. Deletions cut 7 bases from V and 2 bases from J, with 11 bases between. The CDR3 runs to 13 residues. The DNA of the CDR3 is TGTGCCATCACAGACAGCCGCAACACTGAAGCTTTCTTT. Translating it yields CAITDSRNTEAFF.

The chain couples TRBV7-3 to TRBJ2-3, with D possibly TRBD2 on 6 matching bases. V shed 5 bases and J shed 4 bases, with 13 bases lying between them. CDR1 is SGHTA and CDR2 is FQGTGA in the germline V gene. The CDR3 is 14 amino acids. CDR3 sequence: CASSPGPGADTQYF. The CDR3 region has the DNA TGTGCCAGCAGCCCGGGGCCGGGGGCAGATACGCAGTATTTT. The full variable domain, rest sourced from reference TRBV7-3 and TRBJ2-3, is GAGVSQTPSNKVTEKGKYVELRCDPISGHTALYWYRQSLGQGPEFLIYFQGTGAADDSGLPNDRFFAVRPEGSVSTLKIQRTERGDSAVYLCASSPGPGADTQYFGPGTRLTVL.

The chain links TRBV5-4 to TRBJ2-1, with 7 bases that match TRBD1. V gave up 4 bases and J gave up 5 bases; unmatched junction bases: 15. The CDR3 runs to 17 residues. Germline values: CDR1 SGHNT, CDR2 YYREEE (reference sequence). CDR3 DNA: TGTGCCAGCAGCCCGATTAGGACAGGAAGATGGAACAATGAGCAGTTCTTC. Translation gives CASSPIRTGRWNNEQFF.